Below are 8 T cell receptor beta chains sequenced from a single sample in a study of T cells in localized non-small cell lung cancer. Sequencing used immunoSEQ multiplex PCR; TCRdb keeps in-frame clones, though not all of them. The sample lists approximately 28,000 clones; approximately 86% were seen once. Sequencing was performed on peripheral blood, taken before any cancer treatment. The receptors were sampled from a female donor over 55 with stage II squamous cell lung carcinoma.

Note on this clone: In the same sample, other DNA sequences code for this CDR3. This sequence joins TRBV7-9 and TRBJ2-3; 8 bases are a match to TRBD2. The CDR3 totals 16 residues. The germline V gene encodes CDR1 SEHNR and CDR2 FQNEAQ (reference sequence). The J segment lost 6 bases and the V segment lost 5 bases, leaving 13 bases of the junction unmatched. CDR3 nucleotide sequence: TGTGCCAGCAGCCATAACTTCGCGGGGGGCCCGGATACGCAGTATTTT. It is translated as CASSHNFAGGPDTQYF. Together with reference TRBV7-9 and TRBJ2-3, the CDR3 gives the full variable domain: DTGVSQNPRHKITKRGQNVTFRCDPISEHNRLYWYRQTLGQGPEFLTYFQNEAQLEKSRLLSDRFSAERPKGSFSTLEIQRTEQGDSAMYLCASSHNFAGGPDTQYFGPGTRLTVL.

V and J are TRBV28 and TRBJ1-4; 8 nucleotides match TRBD1. This CDR3 has 16 residues. V lost 3 bases, J lost 7 bases, and 10 bases stayed unmatched. Germline V gene data show CDR1 as MDHEN and CDR2 as SYDVKM. CDR3 amino acids: CASSLLQGAGGEKLFF. The CDR3 DNA sequence: TGTGCCAGCAGTTTGCTGCAGGGGGCCGGGGGTGAAAAACTGTTTTTT. Using reference TRBV28 and TRBJ1-4 for the parts outside the CDR3, the full variable domain is DVKVTQSSRYLVKRTGEKVFLECVQDMDHENMFWYRQDPGLGLRLIYFSYDVKMKEKGDIPEGYSVSREKKERFSLILESASTNQTSMYLCASSLLQGAGGEKLFFGSGTQLSVL.

The rearrangement joins TRBV27 to TRBJ2-7; D not certain. V lost 5 bases and J lost 3, with 14 bases in between. Per the germline V gene, CDR1 is MNHEY and CDR2 is SMNVEV (reference sequence). The CDR3 runs 14 residues. The CDR3 DNA sequence: TGTGCCAGCAGTCTCGTAGGGCAGATCTACGAGCAGTACTTC. Residues: CASSLVGQIYEQYF.

The chain recombines TRBV5-1 with TRBJ2-5; D remains ambiguous. This CDR3 is built from 16 residues. With 0 bases removed from V and 2 bases from J, the gap between germline ends came to 14 bases. Germline CDR1 is SGHRS and CDR2 is YFSETQ. The CDR3 bases are TGCGCCAGCAGCTTGGTCCTCGGCAGGCAGCAAGAGACCCAGTACTTC. Translating gives CASSLVLGRQQETQYF.

This chain links TRBV30 with TRBJ1-2, with D possibly TRBD1 on 5 matching bases. Germline V gives CDR1 GTSNPN, CDR2 SVGIG (reference sequence). V lost 3 bases and J 4 bases, leaving 12 bases between the germline ends. This CDR3 has 13 amino acids. The CDR3 DNA reads as TGTGCCTGGAGGTCGGGGGGAATCTATGGCTACACCTTC. Translation gives CAWRSGGIYGYTF.

This chain joins TRBV19 and TRBJ2-3; 10 bases agree with TRBD2. The ends lost 5 bases at V and 7 bases at J; junction bases unmatched: 15. CDR1 LNHDA and CDR2 SQIVND come from the germline V gene (reference sequence). The CDR3 consists of 17 residues. The CDR3 sequence is CASSPSPGLAGDHTQYF. The CDR3 nucleotides read TGTGCCAGTAGTCCTAGTCCTGGCCTAGCGGGGGACCATACGCAGTATTTT.

The V call is TRBV19, the J call TRBJ2-5; tentative D call: TRBD1 (6 bases). The DNA end is a closer match to TRBJ2-7, so the J assignment may be wrong. Germline V CDR1 and CDR2: LNHDA, SQIVND (reference sequence). The CDR3 runs 14 residues. The CDR3 bases are TGTGCCAGTAGTACGGACAGACCCACCTACGAGCAGTACTTC. It translates to CASSTDRPTYEQYF.

This chain links TRBV27 with TRBJ2-1; D is ambiguous. Trimming left V 8 bases short and J 6 bases short, with 20 bases between. The CDR3 is 15 amino acids. CDR1 is MNHEY, CDR2 SMNVEV, per germline (reference sequence). This CDR3 reads CASAPGVAGSNEQFF. DNA for the CDR3: TGTGCCAGCGCACCCGGCGTTGCTGGTTCCAATGAGCAGTTCTTC.